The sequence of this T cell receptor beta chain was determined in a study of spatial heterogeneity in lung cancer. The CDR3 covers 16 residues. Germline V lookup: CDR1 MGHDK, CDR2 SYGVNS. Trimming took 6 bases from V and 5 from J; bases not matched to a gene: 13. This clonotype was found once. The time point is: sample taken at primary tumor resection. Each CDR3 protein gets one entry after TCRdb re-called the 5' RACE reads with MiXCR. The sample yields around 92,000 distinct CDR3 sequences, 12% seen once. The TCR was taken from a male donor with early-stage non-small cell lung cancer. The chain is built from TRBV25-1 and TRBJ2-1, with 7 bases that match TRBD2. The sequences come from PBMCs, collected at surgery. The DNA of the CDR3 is TGTGCCAGCAGCGCCAGGACCGGGAGGCGGAACAATGAGCAGTTCTTC. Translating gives CASSARTGRRNNEQFF.